These 21 T cell receptor beta chains were all obtained from the same sample, sequenced in a study of type 1 regulatory T cells. TCRdb processed the reads anew with MiXCR; each CDR3 protein has one entry. The table has over 90,000 distinct CDR3 sequences, around a third seen once. The sequenced sample was CD4+ T cells, either the whole sample or a sorted fraction (not recorded which). The receptors come from a human donor in good health.

This chain uses TRBV29-1 with TRBJ1-4, with D unclear. Per the germline V gene, CDR1 is SQVTM and CDR2 is ANQGSEA. This CDR3 region has 14 residues. V gave up 4 bases and J gave up 4 bases, with 13 bases separating them. The CDR3 DNA reads TGCAGCGTTGGGGATACGGGGAATAATGAAAAACTGTTTTTT. This translates into CSVGDTGNNEKLFF.

This clonotype was observed a few times. The chain carries TRBV20-1 and TRBJ2-3; 10 bases are a match to TRBD1. V gave up 4 bases and J gave up 0 bases; unmatched junction bases: 4. The germline CDR1 and CDR2 sequences are DFQATT and SNEGSKA (reference sequence). The CDR3 covers 15 residues. In DNA, the CDR3 is TGCAGTGCTATCCGGGACAGGGGTAGCACAGATACGCAGTATTTT. Translating gives CSAIRDRGSTDTQYF.

The chain has TRBV28 and TRBJ2-3; 12 positions agree with TRBD1. The germline gives CDR1 MDHEN, CDR2 SYDVKM. CDR3 length equals 15 residues. Trimming at V came to 5 bases and at J to 6 bases, leaving 6 bases not matched to a gene. Written as DNA, the CDR3 is TGTGCCAGCAGTGTCGGGACAGGGGGCTTCGATACGCAGTATTTT. As protein: CASSVGTGGFDTQYF. Supplemented by reference TRBV28 and TRBJ2-3, the full variable domain reads DVKVTQSSRYLVKRTGEKVFLECVQDMDHENMFWYRQDPGLGLRLIYFSYDVKMKEKGDIPEGYSVSREKKERFSLILESASTNQTSMYLCASSVGTGGFDTQYFGPGTRLTVL.

This chain connects TRBV7-9 to TRBJ2-1, with 10 bases that match TRBD2. J gave up 0 bases and V 5 bases, and 16 bases lay outside the gene matches. The CDR3 is 20 residues long. Germline CDR1 is SEHNR and CDR2 is FQNEAQ (reference sequence). The CDR3 loop is CASSALVVTSGKSSYNEQFF. The CDR3, as DNA: TGTGCCAGCAGCGCCCTGGTAGTTACTAGCGGGAAGAGCTCCTACAATGAGCAGTTCTTC.

The table lists this clonotype with a few counts. The chain uses TRBV6-2 or TRBV6-3 and TRBJ2-7; 10 positions match TRBD1. CDR3 length: 15 amino acids. Germline V CDR1 and CDR2: MNHEY, SVGEGT. With V trimmed by 7 bases and J by 4 bases, 10 bases remained unmatched. CDR3 sequence reads: CASTWGDRGRYEQYF. Written as DNA, the CDR3 is TGTGCCAGCACCTGGGGCGACAGGGGGCGATACGAGCAGTACTTC.

The chain combines TRBV5-1 with TRBJ2-1; D is unclear. Germline V lookup: CDR1 SGHRS, CDR2 YFSETQ. The V end was cut by 0 bases, the J end by 8 bases, with 12 bases between. The CDR3 spans 14 residues. The CDR3 DNA is TGCGCCAGCAGCTTGGAGCAGATGTCACATGAGCAGTTCTTC. Its translation: CASSLEQMSHEQFF.

This clonotype was seen more than once but under ten times. The V gene is TRBV27, the J gene TRBJ2-7, with TRBD2 matching 7 bases. J was trimmed by 3 bases and V by 5 bases; bases with no gene match: 13. The CDR3 extends over 16 amino acids. Germline CDR1 is MNHEY and CDR2 is SMNVEV (reference sequence). In DNA form, the CDR3 reads TGTGCCAGCAGTAATCGGATTTTGGGACTAAACTACGAGCAGTACTTC. Its protein is CASSNRILGLNYEQYF.

The V gene is TRBV24-1, the J gene TRBJ2-1; 7 nucleotides line up with TRBD2. The CDR3 runs 16 residues. Trimming at V came to 2 bases and at J to 2 bases, leaving 5 bases not matched to a gene. In germline, CDR1 is KGHDR, CDR2 SFDVKD. This chain's CDR3 is CATSDSGGGTYNEQFF. The CDR3 DNA reads as TGTGCCACCAGTGATTCTGGGGGGGGGACCTACAATGAGCAGTTCTTC.

This clonotype was observed a handful of times. The CDR3 sequence is CASSLVLAGEGEQFF. DNA for the CDR3: TGCGCCAGCAGCTTGGTACTAGCGGGAGAGGGTGAGCAGTTCTTC. V is TRBV5-1 and J is TRBJ2-1; 11 bases map to TRBD2. CDR3 length equals 15 residues. Germline CDR1 reads SGHRS; CDR2 reads YFSETQ. Trimming at V came to 0 bases and at J to 9 bases, leaving 5 bases not matched to a gene.

About this clonotype: One end of the junction does not line up with germline, which may come from a read error. The chain links TRBV20-1 to TRBJ2-1; TRBD2 aligns across 7 bases. Germline loops: CDR1 DFQATT, CDR2 SNEGSKA (reference sequence). This CDR3 region has 14 residues. In DNA form, the CDR3 reads TGCGGTGCCCCCGGTGAAGCGGGAAACAATGAGCAGTTCTTC. It specifies CGAPGEAGNNEQFF.

This clonotype was seen only a few times. This sequence joins TRBV5-1 and TRBJ2-3; 11 nucleotides align to TRBD1. The CDR3 sequence is 16 residues long. In germline, CDR1 is SGHRS, CDR2 YFSETQ. Trimming took 3 bases from V and 4 from J; bases not matched to a gene: 7. This chain's CDR3 is CASSYGQGASADTQYF. In nucleotides, the CDR3 is TGCGCCAGCAGCTACGGACAGGGGGCTTCGGCAGATACGCAGTATTTT.

This clonotype was detected a few times. V is TRBV29-1 and J is TRBJ2-1; TRBD2 matches at 16 bases. This CDR3 is built from 14 residues. V was pared by 7 bases and J by 9 bases, with 6 bases of the junction left unmatched. Germline V gene sequence: CDR1 SQVTM, CDR2 ANQGSEA. The CDR3 here is CSAGTSGRAAEQFF. CDR3 bases: TGCAGCGCCGGGACTAGCGGGAGGGCCGCTGAGCAGTTCTTC.

V usage is TRBV7-9 and J usage is TRBJ2-1, with 11 positions matching TRBD2. From germline, CDR1 is SEHNR and CDR2 FQNEAQ (reference sequence). V dropped 6 bases and J dropped 16; count of bases not matched to a gene: 8. The CDR3 runs 12 residues. The CDR3 nucleotides are TGTGCCAGCAGTACGGCGGGACTAGCGGTCTTCTTC. Amino acid sequence: CASSTAGLAVFF.

The gene calls are TRBV5-1 and TRBJ1-1; D gene uncertain. The V end was cut by 3 bases, the J end by 1 base, with 10 bases between. This CDR3 is 14 amino acids long. Germline-derived CDR1 and CDR2 are SGHRS and YFSETQ. The CDR3 region has the DNA TGCGCCAGCAGCTGGGCAGCGTCGAACACTGAAGCTTTCTTT. Amino acids: CASSWAASNTEAFF.

This clonotype was observed a single time. CDR3 sequence reads: CASSLGRTGGTETQYF. CDR3 DNA: TGTGCCAGCAGCTTGGGGAGGACAGGGGGTACGGAGACCCAGTACTTC. The V and J genes are TRBV5-5 and TRBJ2-5, with 10 bases fitting TRBD1. Looked up from germline, CDR1 is SGHKS and CDR2 is YYEKEE (reference sequence). The CDR3 consists of 16 residues. Trimming at V came to 0 bases and at J to 5 bases, leaving 7 bases not matched to a gene.

This clonotype was counted a few times. Compared with germline, one end of the junction differs, possibly owing to a read error. The chain carries TRBV7-2 and TRBJ2-1, with 8 bases identical to TRBD1. The CDR3 extends over 16 amino acids. Germline values: CDR1 SGHTA, CDR2 FQGNSA. CDR3 protein: CASTLTGTGAYNEQFF. DNA for the CDR3: TGTGCCAGCACCTTAACCGGGACAGGTGCTTACAATGAGCAGTTCTTC.

The V gene is TRBV7-2, the J gene TRBJ2-3, with TRBD2 matching 11 bases. Germline V CDR1 and CDR2: SGHTA, FQGNSA. V dropped 3 bases and J dropped 5; count of bases not matched to a gene: 1. CDR3 length: 14 residues. The CDR3: CASSFGLAGDTQYF. CDR3 nucleotides: TGTGCCAGCAGCTTCGGACTAGCGGGAGATACGCAGTATTTT.

In this sample, this clonotype turned up a few times. J is TRBJ2-4 and V is TRBV18, with D possibly matching TRBD2 (5 bases). V was shortened by 0 bases and J by 3 bases, with 6 bases between the two germline ends. The germline V gene has CDR1 KGHSH and CDR2 LQKENI. There are 14 residues in the CDR3. In DNA, the CDR3 is TGTGCCAGCTCACCACCTGCGGGCAAAAACATTCAGTACTTC. Protein product: CASSPPAGKNIQYF.

In this sample, this clonotype turned up a few times. The rearrangement joins TRBV20-1 to TRBJ1-1; D perhaps matches TRBD1 (6 bases). This CDR3 region has 12 residues. V lost 5 bases and J lost 4, with 11 bases in between. The germline V gene encodes CDR1 DFQATT and CDR2 SNEGSKA (reference sequence). This CDR3 is CSALRGGTEAFF. CDR3 sequence (DNA): TGCAGTGCTCTGAGGGGGGGCACTGAAGCTTTCTTT.

This clonotype was picked up one time. The chain employs TRBV20-1 and TRBJ2-5, with 11 bases that match TRBD1. Unmatched junction bases numbered 8, after V lost 4 bases and J lost 4 bases. Germline assignment: CDR1 DFQATT and CDR2 SNEGSKA (reference sequence). The CDR3 totals 15 residues. For the CDR3, the DNA is TGCAGTGCTACGGGGACAGGGGGTTTCCCAGAGACCCAGTACTTC. Amino acid sequence: CSATGTGGFPETQYF.

The chain uses TRBV3-1 and TRBJ2-1; 7 bases match TRBD1. Germline V gene sequence: CDR1 LGHDT, CDR2 YNNKEL (reference sequence). V gave up 4 bases and J gave up 0 bases; unmatched junction bases: 9. This CDR3 spans 17 amino acids. For the CDR3, the DNA is TGTGCCAGCAGCCTGACCGGGACAGCTGACTCCTACAATGAGCAGTTCTTC. Encoded protein: CASSLTGTADSYNEQFF.